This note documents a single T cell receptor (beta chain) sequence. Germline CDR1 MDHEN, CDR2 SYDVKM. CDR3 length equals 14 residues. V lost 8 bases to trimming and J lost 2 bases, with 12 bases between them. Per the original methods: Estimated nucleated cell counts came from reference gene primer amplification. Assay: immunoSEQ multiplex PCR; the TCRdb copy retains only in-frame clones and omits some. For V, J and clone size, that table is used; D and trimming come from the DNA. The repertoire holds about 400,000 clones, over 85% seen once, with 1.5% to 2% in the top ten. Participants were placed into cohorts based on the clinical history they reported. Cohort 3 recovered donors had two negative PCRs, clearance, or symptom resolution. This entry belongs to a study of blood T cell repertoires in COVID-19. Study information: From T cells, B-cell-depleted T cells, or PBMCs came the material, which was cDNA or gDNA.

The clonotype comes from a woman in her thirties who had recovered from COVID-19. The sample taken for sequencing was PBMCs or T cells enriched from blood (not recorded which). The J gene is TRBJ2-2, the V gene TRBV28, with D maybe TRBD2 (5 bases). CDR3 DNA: TGTGCCAGCGGCGGGCCGCTAAACACCGGGGAGCTGTTTTTT. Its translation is CASGGPLNTGELFF.